One sample yielded the 25 T cell receptor beta chains listed below, sequenced in a study of vaccination and CD4 T cells after COVID-19. The Oncomine TCR Beta short-read assay sequenced DNA from cultured CD4+ T cells. TCRdb re-derived calls from the PCR reads in MiXCR, one entry per CDR3 protein. The sample yields about 20,000 distinct CDR3 sequences, roughly three fifths seen once. Specified treatment: approximately 11-day PBMC culture with coronavirus spike peptide pools or control peptides (ViraFEST assay). Their antigens are not known. This specimen was CD4+ T cells from blood, cultured in vitro, taken after SARS-CoV-2 vaccination. The receptors originated from a human donor who had recovered from COVID-19.

The V and J genes are TRBV20-1 and TRBJ2-3; D possibly corresponds to TRBD2 (6 bases). The CDR3 runs 14 residues. V lost 5 bases to trimming and J lost 0 bases, with 12 bases between them. CDR1 is DFQATT, CDR2 SNEGSKA, per germline (reference sequence). The DNA for the CDR3 is TGCAGTGCTTGGGGGGAGAAGAGCACAGATACGCAGTATTTT. This gives the protein CSAWGEKSTDTQYF.

This clonotype was counted only a few times. The DNA for the CDR3 is TGTGCCAGCAGCTTAAGTCCGGGCTCCTACAATGAGCAGTTCTTC. Translating gives CASSLSPGSYNEQFF. J is TRBJ2-1 and V is TRBV7-9; no clear D. The V end was cut by 2 bases, the J end by 0 bases, with 8 bases between. Germline loops: CDR1 SEHNR, CDR2 FQNEAQ (reference sequence). The CDR3 has 15 amino acids.

This clonotype was counted between two and nine times. As DNA, the CDR3 is TGCAGTGCTAGAGGCAGACCGGGACAGGGGGCTAGGAGCAATCAGCCCCAGCATTTT. Amino acid sequence: CSARGRPGQGARSNQPQHF. The J gene is TRBJ1-5, the V gene TRBV20-1; TRBD1 aligns across 12 bases. The CDR3 spans 19 residues. Per germline, CDR1 DFQATT and CDR2 SNEGSKA (reference sequence). V lost 1 base to trimming and J lost 1 base; unmatched junction nucleotides: 11.

This chain uses TRBV6-1 with TRBJ1-2, with D perhaps TRBD1 (5 bases). V lost 6 bases and J lost 4, with 9 bases in between. Germline V gives CDR1 MNHNS, CDR2 SASEGT. This CDR3 is 12 amino acids long. The CDR3 sequence: CASRAQGYGYTF. The CDR3 DNA follows: TGTGCCAGCAGGGCCCAGGGCTATGGCTACACCTTC.

This clonotype was seen more than once but under ten times. The V call is TRBV30, the J call TRBJ1-1, with D possibly being TRBD1 (6 bases). CDR3 length equals 14 residues. Germline V CDR1 and CDR2: GTSNPN, SVGIG (reference sequence). The V and J ends lost 2 bases and 4 bases respectively, with 14 bases between them. The CDR3 reads CAWSRQGLGTEAFF. The CDR3 DNA follows: TGTGCCTGGAGTCGGCAGGGGCTCGGCACTGAAGCTTTCTTT. The whole variable domain, filled in from reference TRBV30 and TRBJ1-1, reads SQTIHQWPATLVQPVGSPLSLECTVEGTSNPNLYWYRQAAGRGLQLLFYSVGIGQISSEVPQNLSASRPQDRQFILSSKKLLLSDSGFYLCAWSRQGLGTEAFFGQGTRLTVV.

Only a few counts were recorded for this clonotype. This chain uses TRBV7-2 with TRBJ2-7; 7 bases are a match to TRBD1. Losses at the gene ends were 0 bases for V and 2 bases for J; bases not matched to a gene: 4. The germline CDR1 and CDR2 sequences are SGHTA and FQGNSA. The CDR3 has 15 residues. CDR3 coding DNA: TGTGCCAGCAGCTTAGCCCCAGGGGGAGCCTACGAGCAGTACTTC. It encodes CASSLAPGGAYEQYF.

V gene TRBV12-3 or TRBV12-4 combines with J gene TRBJ1-5; 7 nucleotides align to TRBD1. The CDR3 consists of 13 residues. V lost 6 bases to trimming and J lost 4 bases; unmatched junction nucleotides: 3. The CDR3 DNA reads as TGTGCCAGCAGGCCGACAGGGAATCAGCCCCAGCATTTT. Protein: CASRPTGNQPQHF.

The chain joins TRBV5-1 to TRBJ2-6; D may be TRBD1 or TRBD2 (5 bases each). The length of the CDR3 is 19 residues. From germline, CDR1 is SGHRS and CDR2 YFSETQ. V was pared by 5 bases and J by 0 bases, with 21 bases between. Here the CDR3 reads CASRMQTGTSFSGANVLTF. For the CDR3, the DNA is TGCGCCAGCAGGATGCAAACCGGGACGTCTTTCTCTGGGGCCAACGTCCTGACTTTC.

This clonotype was found a few times. The V and J genes are TRBV12-3 or TRBV12-4 and TRBJ1-3; 7 nucleotides line up with TRBD1. Trimming at V came to 6 bases and at J to 8 bases, leaving 7 bases not matched to a gene. The length of the CDR3 is 13 residues. For the CDR3, the DNA is TGTGCCAGCAGGTCGACAGGGAGAGACACCATATATTTT. As protein: CASRSTGRDTIYF.

The chain joins TRBV18 to TRBJ1-6, with a tentative D call TRBD1 (5 bases). CDR3 size: 15 residues. V lost 5 bases, J lost 5 bases, and 13 bases lay in between. Germline loops: CDR1 KGHSH, CDR2 LQKENI. CDR3: CASSKGPLDNSPLHF. CDR3 coding DNA: TGTGCCAGCTCAAAGGGACCGCTGGATAATTCACCCCTCCACTTT.

The V call is TRBV29-1, the J call TRBJ2-3; D unresolved. The CDR3 contains 13 residues. The V gene lost 2 bases and the J gene lost 1 base, with 7 bases spanning the gap. CDR1 is SQVTM, CDR2 ANQGSEA, per germline. The CDR3 sequence is CSVEPQGTDTQYF. The CDR3 nucleotides read TGCAGCGTTGAACCCCAGGGCACAGATACGCAGTATTTT.

The table lists this clonotype with a few counts. The rearrangement links TRBV24-1 to TRBJ1-5; tentative D call: TRBD1 (5 bases). Germline CDR1 and CDR2: KGHDR and SFDVKD. The CDR3 totals 15 residues. Trimming pared 6 bases from V and 1 base from J, leaving 12 bases between. CDR3 sequence: CATSRGGLSNQPQHF. CDR3 sequence (DNA): TGTGCCACCAGTCGGGGGGGATTAAGCAATCAGCCCCAGCATTTT.

This clonotype appeared a few times. The chain combines TRBV7-2 with TRBJ1-5; 10 nucleotides match TRBD1. Germline values: CDR1 SGHTA, CDR2 FQGNSA. CDR3 length equals 13 residues. The trim removed 5 bases at V and 7 bases at J, leaving 2 bases unmatched. The CDR3 bases are TGTGCCAGCAGCCCGACAGGGGGCCAGCCCCAGCATTTT. Translating gives CASSPTGGQPQHF.

The rearrangement links TRBV10-3 to TRBJ1-5; a possible D gene is TRBD1 (5 bases). The germline gives CDR1 ENHRY, CDR2 SYGVKD. V was shortened by 3 bases and J by 3 bases, with 9 bases between the two germline ends. This CDR3 has 14 amino acids. CDR3 residues: CAISEGDDNQPQHF. CDR3 DNA: TGTGCCATCAGTGAAGGGGACGACAATCAGCCCCAGCATTTT.

This chain connects TRBV29-1 to TRBJ1-1; D remains unclear. CDR3 length equals 11 residues. The V and J ends lost 3 bases and 6 bases respectively, with 8 bases between them. The germline V gene has CDR1 SQVTM and CDR2 ANQGSEA. Here the CDR3 reads CSVDKGAEAFF. CDR3 nucleotides: TGCAGCGTTGATAAGGGCGCTGAAGCTTTCTTT.

The chain has TRBV7-2 and TRBJ1-2, with TRBD1 matching 7 bases. Per the germline V gene, CDR1 is SGHTA and CDR2 is FQGNSA. V shed 10 bases, J shed 8 bases, and the junction held 10 bases outside the gene matches. The CDR3 contains 12 residues. Here the CDR3 reads CATVGEGAGYTF. The CDR3 nucleotides read TGTGCCACCGTCGGGGAGGGGGCGGGCTACACCTTC. Combining the CDR3 with reference TRBV7-2 and TRBJ1-2 gives the whole variable domain GAGVSQSPSNKVTEKGKDVELRCDPISGHTALYWYRQSLGQGLEFLIYFQGNSAPDKSGLPSDRFSAERTGGSVSTLTIQRTQQEDSAVYLCATVGEGAGYTFGSGTRLTVV.

The sample holds a few counts of this clonotype. The chain links TRBV20-1 to TRBJ1-4, with 9 bases lining up with TRBD1. CDR1 is DFQATT and CDR2 is SNEGSKA in the germline V gene (reference sequence). CDR3 length: 13 amino acids. The V and J ends lost 6 bases and 6 bases, in that order; junction bases with no gene match: 5. As DNA, the CDR3 is TGCAGTGCGACGGGGACAGGGTATGAAAAACTGTTTTTT. Amino acids: CSATGTGYEKLFF.

This clonotype was seen just once. The chain carries TRBV28 and TRBJ1-4; no reliable D call. Per the germline V gene, CDR1 is MDHEN and CDR2 is SYDVKM. Trimming shortened V by 3 bases and J by 8 bases, and 19 bases separated the two germline ends. The CDR3 has 16 amino acids. CDR3 sequence (DNA): TGTGCCAGCAGTTTGTCTATAGGGCCGGGCCAGGAAAAACTGTTTTTT. This sequence encodes CASSLSIGPGQEKLFF.

The chain uses TRBV9 and TRBJ2-5; 10 bases line up with TRBD2. The CDR3 runs 15 residues. V trimming: 2 bases; J trimming: 5 bases; junction bases outside the gene matches: 6. Germline CDR1 and CDR2: SGDLS and YYNGEE. The DNA of the CDR3 is TGTGCCAGCAGCGTCGGGACTAGCGTCGCGGAGACCCAGTACTTC. Residues: CASSVGTSVAETQYF.

The chain joins TRBV7-2 to TRBJ1-5, with D possibly being TRBD1 (6 bases). CDR1 is SGHTA, CDR2 FQGNSA, per germline. The V and J ends lost 8 bases and 4 bases respectively, with 15 bases between them. This CDR3 is 14 amino acids long. In DNA form, the CDR3 reads TGTGCCAGCGGACCGAACAGGGAGAATCAGCCCCAGCATTTT. Protein product: CASGPNRENQPQHF.

J is TRBJ1-5 and V is TRBV2; TRBD1 might be the D (6 bases). Germline assignment: CDR1 SNHLY and CDR2 FYNNEI. The CDR3 has 13 residues. The ends were cut back, 5 bases at V and 5 bases at J, with 10 bases in the middle. In DNA, the CDR3 is TGTGCCAGCAGTTCGGACAGTTATCAGCCCCAGCATTTT. Translation gives CASSSDSYQPQHF.

The chain employs TRBV19 and TRBJ1-6; 11 bases line up with TRBD1. Germline CDR1 is LNHDA and CDR2 is SQIVND (reference sequence). The CDR3 is 15 residues long. Trimming at V came to 6 bases and at J to 13 bases, leaving 11 bases not matched to a gene. The CDR3 DNA is TGTGCCAGTAGCGGGCCGGGACAGGGGGTAGGGCCCCTCCACTTT. Protein sequence: CASSGPGQGVGPLHF.

V is TRBV7-3 and J is TRBJ2-6; D gene unclear. Trimming took 1 base from V and 2 from J, leaving 12 bases between them. The CDR3 has 17 amino acids. Per the germline V gene, CDR1 is SGHTA and CDR2 is FQGTGA. The CDR3 DNA reads as TGTGCCAGCAGCTTAAGTCCCCCAGGAGCTGGGGCCAACGTCCTGACTTTC. Residues: CASSLSPPGAGANVLTF.

A single count supports this clonotype. The V gene is TRBV19, the J gene TRBJ1-1; no definite D call. V lost 6 bases and J 4 bases, leaving 15 bases between the germline ends. The germline V gene has CDR1 LNHDA and CDR2 SQIVND (reference sequence). The CDR3 totals 14 residues. CDR3 loop: CASRPGILGTEAFF. CDR3 nucleotides: TGTGCCAGTAGACCCGGGATCTTAGGCACTGAAGCTTTCTTT.

The chain recombines TRBV20-1 with TRBJ2-5; TRBD2 matches at 11 bases. The CDR3 runs 17 residues. V shed 0 bases and J 5 bases; nucleotides not matched to a gene: 11. Germline CDR1 is DFQATT and CDR2 is SNEGSKA (reference sequence). CDR3 amino acids: CSARDSLAGGFVETQYF. The CDR3, as DNA: TGCAGTGCTAGAGATAGCCTAGCGGGAGGATTTGTCGAGACCCAGTACTTC.